These 23 T cell receptor beta chains came from one sample sequenced in a study of CD8 T cells in ankylosing spondylitis. From the 5' RACE reads, TCRdb called clonotypes with MiXCR, one entry per CDR3 protein. The data show 150,000 to 200,000 distinct CDR3 sequences, 11% seen once. The sample comprised blood, either unsorted or a sorted T cell fraction (not recorded which). The receptors stem from a male donor with ankylosing spondylitis or in good health (not recorded which).

This clonotype was seen many times. The genes are TRBV9 and TRBJ2-3, with D unclear. V was clipped by 4 bases and J by 6 bases, with 12 bases between them. Germline V gene data show CDR1 as SGDLS and CDR2 as YYNGEE. The CDR3 runs 13 residues. DNA for the CDR3: TGTGCCAGCAGCCCCGCCGCCCGGGATACGCAGTATTTT. Its translation: CASSPAARDTQYF.

The rearrangement joins TRBV12-3 or TRBV12-4 to TRBJ1-1; D is uncertain. The CDR3 is 12 amino acids. With 7 bases removed from V and 0 bases from J, the gap between germline ends came to 6 bases. CDR3 loop: CASMEVNTEAFF. The DNA for the CDR3 is TGTGCCAGCATGGAAGTGAACACTGAAGCTTTCTTT.

This clonotype came up many times. The rearrangement links TRBV12-3 or TRBV12-4 to TRBJ1-4, with D unresolved. V gave up 5 bases and J gave up 7 bases, with 17 bases separating them. This CDR3 has 15 amino acids. The CDR3 loop is CASSRASGSGEKLFF. For the CDR3, the DNA is TGTGCCAGCAGTAGGGCTTCGGGGAGCGGTGAAAAACTGTTTTTT.

This clonotype was seen repeatedly, ten times or more. This chain joins TRBV29-1 and TRBJ2-7; D may correspond to TRBD1 or TRBD2 (5 bases each). There are 12 residues in the CDR3. CDR1 SQVTM and CDR2 ANQGSEA come from the germline V gene. V lost 6 bases, J lost 6 bases, and 15 bases lay in between. DNA for the CDR3: TGCAGCGTGGGGACCCGCCATGGCGAGCAGTACTTC. Protein sequence: CSVGTRHGEQYF.

As concerns this clonotype: A much bigger clone sits one base away, suggesting this may be a read error. The chain couples TRBV27 to TRBJ2-4; 8 bases agree with TRBD1. Germline V gene data show CDR1 as MNHEY and CDR2 as SMNVEV (reference sequence). The CDR3 covers 14 residues. V shed 6 bases and J 7 bases; nucleotides not matched to a gene: 8. CDR3 DNA: TGTGCCAGCAGACTTCAGGGGGCAGTGAACATTCAGTACTTC. It encodes CASRLQGAVNIQYF.

This clonotype was seen at least ten times. The CDR3 DNA is TGCGCCAGCAGCTTGGAGCCTAGCGGAACCTACAATGAGCAGTTCTTC. Its protein product is CASSLEPSGTYNEQFF. The V gene is TRBV5-1, the J gene TRBJ2-1; the match to TRBD2 covers 7 bases. V shed 0 bases, J shed 2 bases, and the junction held 5 bases outside the gene matches. The germline V gene encodes CDR1 SGHRS and CDR2 YFSETQ. The CDR3 length is 16 residues.

This clonotype has a count of ten or more. This rearrangement joins TRBV12-3 or TRBV12-4 to TRBJ2-1; D remains ambiguous. The CDR3 has 11 amino acids. The ends were cut back, 6 bases at V and 7 bases at J, with 7 bases in the middle. CDR3 nucleotide sequence: TGTGCCAGCAGCCAAAGAAATGAGCAGTTCTTC. This gives the protein CASSQRNEQFF.

Many counts were recorded for this clonotype. The V and J genes are TRBV5-1 and TRBJ2-3; 12 bases align to TRBD2. This CDR3 has 15 amino acids. J lost 11 bases, V lost 0 bases, and 7 bases had no gene match. Looked up from germline, CDR1 is SGHRS and CDR2 is YFSETQ. The CDR3 here is CASSLAPGLAGGQYF. For the CDR3, the DNA is TGCGCCAGCAGCTTGGCCCCGGGACTAGCGGGTGGGCAGTATTTT.

This clonotype was observed a few times. This sequence joins TRBV11-2 and TRBJ2-5, with D hard to call. V lost 5 bases to trimming and J lost 0 bases, with 13 bases between them. The germline V gene encodes CDR1 SGHAT and CDR2 FQNNGV. The CDR3 is made up of 15 amino acids. The CDR3 here is CASSLSPGYQETQYF. CDR3 in DNA: TGTGCCAGCAGCCTAAGTCCGGGCTACCAAGAGACCCAGTACTTC.

This clonotype was counted ten times or more. The chain combines TRBV6-5 with TRBJ2-3; D is perhaps TRBD1 (6 bases). V lost 4 bases and J 6 bases, leaving 14 bases between the germline ends. Germline loops: CDR1 MNHEY, CDR2 SVGAGI. The CDR3 runs to 14 residues. CDR3 loop: CASSSANTGDTQYF. CDR3 DNA sequence: TGTGCCAGCAGTTCCGCGAATACAGGGGATACGCAGTATTTT.

This clonotype came up a few times. The V call is TRBV10-3, the J call TRBJ1-4; perhaps TRBD1 as D (5 bases). Deletions cut 0 bases from V and 8 bases from J, with 13 bases between. Germline V gene lookup returns CDR1 ENHRY and CDR2 SYGVKD. This CDR3 is 15 amino acids long. CDR3 coding DNA: TGTGCCATCAGTGAGTCGAATAGGGGTGGCGAAAAACTGTTTTTT. Translation: CAISESNRGGEKLFF.

This clonotype occurred many times. CDR3 nucleotides: TGCAGTGCTAGCTCGGGGGGGATAGGTGATACGCAGTATTTT. Its translation is CSASSGGIGDTQYF. This chain connects TRBV20-1 to TRBJ2-3; 8 nucleotides agree with TRBD2. In germline, CDR1 is DFQATT, CDR2 SNEGSKA (reference sequence). The CDR3 is 14 amino acids. The junction had 8 bases not matched to a gene; V was cut back by 3 bases and J by 6 bases.

This clonotype was detected many times. V is TRBV3-1 and J is TRBJ2-7; 10 bases line up with TRBD2. J gave up 0 bases and V 6 bases, and 2 bases lay outside the gene matches. Germline assignment: CDR1 LGHDT and CDR2 YNNKEL (reference sequence). The CDR3 has 14 amino acids. CDR3 protein: CASSSGRSSYEQYF. The DNA of the CDR3 is TGTGCCAGCAGTAGCGGGAGGAGCTCCTACGAGCAGTACTTC.

The rearrangement joins TRBV20-1 to TRBJ2-7, with 9 bases identical to TRBD2. The germline V gene encodes CDR1 DFQATT and CDR2 SNEGSKA (reference sequence). The CDR3 has 14 residues. V trimming: 1 base; J trimming: 6 bases; junction bases outside the gene matches: 7. The DNA for the CDR3 is TGCAGTGCTAGAGGCGGGGGGGCCCCTTTCGAGCAGTACTTC. Encoded protein: CSARGGGAPFEQYF.

This chain uses TRBV15 with TRBJ1-6; tentative D call: TRBD1 (5 bases). Between the trimmed V and J ends, which lost 6 bases and 7 bases, there was a span of 16 bases. CDR1 LNHNV and CDR2 YYDKDF come from the germline V gene (reference sequence). This CDR3 comprises 15 residues. In DNA form, the CDR3 reads TGTGCCACCAGGGTGGGGGACTCCAAGAATTCACCCCTCCACTTT. This encodes CATRVGDSKNSPLHF.

A few counts support this clonotype. The V gene is TRBV7-2, the J gene TRBJ1-6; D not resolved. The V gene's germline CDR1 is SGHTA and CDR2 FQGNSA. This CDR3 has 18 residues. The V end lost 5 bases, the J end lost 3 bases, and 20 bases lay between the germline ends. CDR3: CASSGSPNEAFYNSPLHF. The CDR3, as DNA: TGTGCCAGCAGCGGTTCCCCCAATGAAGCGTTCTATAATTCACCCCTCCACTTT.

This chain uses TRBV11-2 with TRBJ2-1; 8 bases agree with TRBD2. Looked up from germline, CDR1 is SGHAT and CDR2 is FQNNGV. The CDR3 is 15 amino acids. V trimming: 3 bases; J trimming: 12 bases; junction bases outside the gene matches: 13. The CDR3 loop is CASSLNAGGPVGQFF. As DNA, the CDR3 is TGTGCCAGCAGCTTGAATGCGGGAGGTCCCGTCGGGCAGTTCTTC.

This clonotype was seen many times. V and J are TRBV10-3 and TRBJ2-7; D gene uncertain. The CDR3 extends over 14 amino acids. V was cut by 8 bases and J by 0 bases, with 14 bases left in between. Germline CDR1 ENHRY, CDR2 SYGVKD. The CDR3 nucleotides are TGTGCCATCTGCCCGGGCTTGACCTCCTACGAGCAGTACTTC. This encodes CAICPGLTSYEQYF.

This clonotype came up many times. The CDR3: CASRFGEDTQYF. The CDR3 nucleotides are TGTGCCAGCAGGTTCGGAGAGGATACGCAGTATTTT. The rearrangement links TRBV6-5 to TRBJ2-3; no definite D call. The germline CDR1 and CDR2 sequences are MNHEY and SVGAGI. Trimming removed 6 bases at V and 6 bases at J, with 10 bases between. CDR3 size: 12 residues.

This chain connects TRBV5-1 to TRBJ1-3, with 9 bases matching TRBD1. The junction had 8 bases not matched to a gene; V was cut back by 4 bases and J by 0 bases. The CDR3 covers 17 residues. Per the germline V gene, CDR1 is SGHRS and CDR2 is YFSETQ. The CDR3 is CASSPGTGTSSGNTIYF. The CDR3 nucleotides are TGCGCCAGCAGCCCCGGGACAGGGACCAGCTCTGGAAACACCATATATTTT.

The J gene is TRBJ2-7, the V gene TRBV4-3; D possibly matches TRBD1 or TRBD2 (6 bases each). V lost 0 bases, J lost 9 bases, and 12 bases lay in between. The V gene's germline CDR1 is LGHNA and CDR2 YSLEER. The CDR3 is 13 amino acids. The CDR3 coding sequence is TGCGCCAGCAGCCAAGATCACGGGGGCGGGCAGTACTTC. Its translation: CASSQDHGGGQYF.

In this sample, this clonotype turned up a few times. The rearrangement links TRBV19 to TRBJ1-1, with a weak D call TRBD1 (6 bases). Germline loops: CDR1 LNHDA, CDR2 SQIVND (reference sequence). Between the trimmed V and J ends, which lost 3 bases and 0 bases, there was a span of 14 bases. This CDR3 is 16 amino acids long. In DNA form, the CDR3 reads TGTGCCAGTAGTATGAGGGGGGACGGGTTGAACACTGAAGCTTTCTTT. This codes for CASSMRGDGLNTEAFF.

The V gene is TRBV7-2, the J gene TRBJ2-2; 9 bases map to TRBD2. The CDR3 is made up of 16 amino acids. V gave up 1 base and J gave up 5 bases; unmatched junction bases: 5. Germline V lookup: CDR1 SGHTA, CDR2 FQGNSA. The CDR3 region has the DNA TGTGCCAGCAGCTTAGGCGGTAGCGGGGGAACCGGGGAGCTGTTTTTT. It specifies CASSLGGSGGTGELFF.